The sequence of this T cell receptor beta chain was determined in a study of T cell repertoires in cytomegalovirus infection. Study-level background: CMV infection plus the matching HLA type was flagged by public TCR beta signatures.

The CDR3 consists of 15 residues. With 5 bases removed from V and 2 bases from J, the gap between germline ends came to 15 bases. The germline CDR1 and CDR2 sequences are SGHTA and FQGNSA. Many counts were recorded for this clonotype. Antigen: not known. TCRdb analysed the reads with MiXCR anew, one entry per CDR3 protein. The repertoire includes just under 550,000 distinct CDR3 sequences, about 26% of them detected once, and under 15% sits in the top ten. Study findings and constraints: Totalled public TCR beta family frequency picked out people who carried CMV plus the relevant HLA. In two of eight donors, the top clonotype was HLA-C-restricted CMV-specific.

The chain links TRBV7-2 to TRBJ2-5; TRBD1 or TRBD2 may be the D gene (5 bases each). Specimen: PBMCs. The TCR comes from a human donor in good health (CMV status not recorded). Some clones in this sample may be carry-over from other donors' samples. Here the CDR3 DNA reads TGTGCCAGCAGCCGGGACGTTCTGGGGCAAGAGACCCAGTACTTC. Residues: CASSRDVLGQETQYF.